This is a list of T cell receptor beta chains from one sample in a study of T cells in Graves' hyperthyroidism and ophthalmopathy. TCRdb redid the calling of the multiplex PCR reads with MiXCR, one entry per CDR3 protein. The sample lists about 600,000 distinct CDR3 sequences, 13% to 15% occurring once. Source material: blood. Receptors were obtained from a woman younger than 30 with Graves' ophthalmopathy. Each CDR3 is given without its conserved first and last residue. The D gene is left open where the match is weak.

V gene,J gene,D gene,CDR3 protein
TRBV20-1,TRBJ2-1,TRBD2,SACFSGRSWGEQF
TRBV6-1,TRBJ1-4,NA,ASSSYLQLTNEKLF
TRBV30,TRBJ2-3,TRBD2,AWRVGLAGTDTQY
TRBV24-1,TRBJ1-1,NA,ATSGQGTEAF
TRBV7-9,TRBJ2-7,NA,ASSLDGWRALFSYEQY
TRBV9,TRBJ2-7,NA,ASSGDTGPYEQY
TRBV11-2,TRBJ1-1,NA,ASSQWGESTEAF
TRBV7-9,TRBJ2-1,TRBD2,ASSPGGLAGENEQF
TRBV28,TRBJ2-3,TRBD2,ASILRWTSGRGSTDTQY
TRBV4-1,TRBJ2-7,NA,ASSQAQREYEQY
TRBV7-3,TRBJ1-5,TRBD1,ASSIRTGSQSAQH
TRBV27,TRBJ1-6,NA,ASTSGRLGPLH
TRBV5-8,TRBJ2-5,TRBD1,ASSLVTGETQY
TRBV9,TRBJ2-1,NA,ASSPWGSGNEQF
TRBV6-1,TRBJ1-1,NA,AISQGYTEAF
TRBV11-2,TRBJ2-2,TRBD1,ASSTYRGGTGELF
TRBV20-1,TRBJ2-7,TRBD2,SARDPGSGRATAYEQY
TRBV28,TRBJ2-5,TRBD2,ASSHSGNDRETQY
TRBV25-1,TRBJ2-7,NA,ASSVRGTYEQY
TRBV19,TRBJ2-7,NA,ASSPQGPTSIEQY
TRBV28,NA,TRBD2,ASSYSTSVYNEQY
TRBV5-6,TRBJ1-5,TRBD1,ASSIRDRVSNQPQH
TRBV7-2,TRBJ2-1,TRBD2,ASSKWGVAGGGEQF
TRBV12-3/TRBV12-4,TRBJ2-1,NA,ASSLNVAHNEQF
TRBV5-1,TRBJ2-1,NA,ASSLRKTYNEQF
TRBV10-2,TRBJ2-3,NA,ASWRGPDTQY
TRBV13,TRBJ2-3,NA,ASTWGQGTDTQY
TRBV11-1,TRBJ2-1,TRBD1,ASSPRAGTGAYNEQF
TRBV28,TRBJ2-2,TRBD2,ASSFQAGGHTGELF
TRBV19,TRBJ1-2,TRBD1,ASSTRQGKAANYGYT
TRBV5-8,TRBJ1-5,NA,ASSLEGTPNQPQH
TRBV14,TRBJ1-1,NA,ASSQEGVPTMNTEAF
TRBV9,TRBJ1-1,NA,ASSLRRDLMNTEAF
TRBV4-1,TRBJ2-2,NA,ASSHIGRSNTGELF
TRBV6-2/TRBV6-3,TRBJ2-7,TRBD1,ASSINRGYEQY
TRBV4-3,TRBJ2-1,NA,ASSQDRGIYNEQF
TRBV12-3/TRBV12-4,TRBJ2-7,NA,ASSLAEGDEQY
TRBV11-2,TRBJ2-2,TRBD2,ASSLWRELTGELF
TRBV9,TRBJ1-3,NA,ASSVGRPGNTIY
TRBV19,TRBJ1-2,TRBD1,ASSMGTGFAGYT
TRBV15,TRBJ1-1,NA,ATSREGGAPRSF
TRBV7-2,TRBJ1-2,NA,ASSYSTDPYGYT
TRBV2,TRBJ1-2,NA,ASSTPSGLKINYGYT
TRBV20-1,TRBJ1-2,TRBD1,SARPGQGSLNYGYT
TRBV9,TRBJ1-6,TRBD1,ASSVTGVFGSPLH
TRBV6-5,TRBJ1-5,TRBD1,ASSYWQGEQPQH
TRBV27,TRBJ1-5,TRBD1,ASSPGQGPDQPQH
TRBV12-3/TRBV12-4,TRBJ1-3,TRBD1,ASRGTGVVSGNTIY
TRBV7-9,TRBJ1-1,NA,ASSTSRDYTEAF